Below are 32 T cell receptor beta chains sequenced from a single sample in a study of cytomegalovirus exposure and HLA in healthy donors. Sequenced by immunoSEQ multiplex PCR; TCRdb stores in-frame clones only, minus some. The sample has 140,000 or so clones, 80% to 90% seen once. Sequences were obtained from PBMCs. The receptor set was obtained from a woman in her late teens or twenties in good health and CMV-seropositive.

V gene TRBV19 combines with J gene TRBJ2-5, with D tentatively TRBD2 (5 bases). The V gene lost 4 bases and the J gene lost 5 bases, with 14 bases spanning the gap. Germline V gives CDR1 LNHDA, CDR2 SQIVND (reference sequence). The CDR3 runs 14 residues. Here the CDR3 reads CASSRTGIFETQYF. DNA for the CDR3: TGTGCCAGTAGTAGGACGGGGATTTTTGAGACCCAGTACTTC. The variable domain in full, with the rest retrieved from reference TRBV19 and TRBJ2-5, is DGGITQSPKYLFRKEGQNVTLSCEQNLNHDAMYWYRQDPGQGLRLIYYSQIVNDFQKGDIAEGYSVSREKKESFPLTVTSAQKNPTAFYLCASSRTGIFETQYFGPGTRLLVL.

This clone was seen only a few times. The chain carries TRBV14 and TRBJ2-5; no firm D call. The CDR3 contains 13 residues. The ends were cut back, 0 bases at V and 10 bases at J, with 12 bases in the middle. Per the germline V gene, CDR1 is SGHDN and CDR2 is FVKESK. The CDR3, as DNA: TGTGCCAGCAGCCAAGAGGAAGGCCTAGGCCAGTACTTC. As protein: CASSQEEGLGQYF.

In DNA form, the CDR3 reads TGCGCCAGCAGCCAAGATTTGCGACAGTCCTATAATTCACCCCTCCACTTT. This codes for CASSQDLRQSYNSPLHF. J is TRBJ1-6 and V is TRBV4-3; TRBD1 is a possible D gene (5 bases). CDR1 LGHNA and CDR2 YSLEER come from the germline V gene. Between the trimmed V and J ends, which lost 0 bases and 1 base, there was a span of 10 bases. This CDR3 region has 17 residues.

The chain links TRBV28 to TRBJ1-2; D unclear. The V end lost 6 bases, the J end lost 8 bases, and 19 bases lay between the germline ends. Germline V gene data show CDR1 as MDHEN and CDR2 as SYDVKM. The CDR3 loop spans 14 amino acids. The CDR3 DNA sequence: TGTGCCAGCAGCCCCGGGAGTAGCGTGGAGGGCTACACCTTC. Amino acids: CASSPGSSVEGYTF.

This rearrangement joins TRBV11-2 to TRBJ2-2, with D perhaps TRBD2 (6 bases). CDR3 length: 15 residues. Looked up from germline, CDR1 is SGHAT and CDR2 is FQNNGV. V dropped 4 bases and J dropped 11 bases, with 20 bases sitting between them. CDR3 amino acids: CASSSLEGIREELFF. The CDR3 region has the DNA TGTGCCAGCAGCTCCCTGGAGGGGATTCGGGAAGAGCTGTTTTTT. The full variable domain, rest sourced from reference TRBV11-2 and TRBJ2-2, is EAGVAQSPRYKIIEKRQSVAFWCNPISGHATLYWYQQILGQGPKLLIQFQNNGVVDDSQLPKDRFSAERLKGVDSTLKIQPAKLEDSAVYLCASSSLEGIREELFFGEGSRLTVL.

The chain links TRBV4-1 to TRBJ1-3; no reliable D call. The V gene lost 1 base and the J gene lost 11 bases, with 12 bases spanning the gap. The CDR3 contains 13 residues. Germline CDR1 is MGHRA and CDR2 is YSYEKL. CDR3 residues: CASSQAPREPIYF. For the CDR3, the DNA is TGCGCCAGCAGCCAAGCCCCGAGGGAGCCCATATATTTT.

V usage is TRBV7-3 and J usage is TRBJ1-1; D call uncertain. Germline CDR1 and CDR2: SGHTA and FQGTGA. Trimming pared 0 bases from V and 4 bases from J, leaving 9 bases between. The CDR3 has 14 residues. The CDR3 here is CASSLTDSFTEAFF. The CDR3 coding sequence is TGTGCCAGCAGCTTAACTGACTCCTTCACTGAAGCTTTCTTT.

This chain connects TRBV7-9 to TRBJ1-4; 9 positions match TRBD1. The CDR3 is 14 amino acids. Germline CDR1 SEHNR, CDR2 FQNEAQ (reference sequence). Trimming at V came to 5 bases and at J to 5 bases, leaving 3 bases not matched to a gene. Here the CDR3 DNA reads TGTGCCAGCAGCCGGGACAGGGTGAATGAAAAACTGTTTTTT. This codes for CASSRDRVNEKLFF. Supplemented by reference TRBV7-9 and TRBJ1-4, the full variable domain reads DTGVSQNPRHKITKRGQNVTFRCDPISEHNRLYWYRQTLGQGPEFLTYFQNEAQLEKSRLLSDRFSAERPKGSFSTLEIQRTEQGDSAMYLCASSRDRVNEKLFFGSGTQLSVL.

The V call is TRBV29-1, the J call TRBJ1-4, with D perhaps matching TRBD1 (5 bases). The V and J ends lost 1 base and 5 bases respectively, with 14 bases between them. This CDR3 contains 15 residues. The germline CDR1 and CDR2 sequences are SQVTM and ANQGSEA. In DNA form, the CDR3 reads TGCAGCGTTGAAGGCCAGGGAATGGGGAATGAAAAACTGTTTTTT. It codes for CSVEGQGMGNEKLFF.

This clone was observed once. J is TRBJ2-7 and V is TRBV6-1; possibly TRBD2 for D (6 bases). V shed 4 bases and J shed 4 bases, with 20 bases lying between them. Germline V gives CDR1 MNHNS, CDR2 SASEGT. CDR3 length equals 16 residues. CDR3: CASSVNRTTTVYEQYF. The CDR3 DNA follows: TGTGCCAGCAGTGTTAACAGGACTACCACCGTTTACGAGCAGTACTTC.

The sample holds one count of this clone. The chain couples TRBV10-3 to TRBJ2-3; 8 nucleotides align to TRBD1. Germline V gene data show CDR1 as ENHRY and CDR2 as SYGVKD. The junction had 7 bases not matched to a gene; V was cut back by 5 bases and J by 0 bases. The CDR3 consists of 16 residues. The CDR3 sequence: CAISLSGQGSTDTQYF. The CDR3, as DNA: TGTGCCATCAGTCTATCCGGACAGGGAAGCACAGATACGCAGTATTTT.

The chain is built from TRBV7-8 and TRBJ1-1, with D tentatively TRBD1 (6 bases). V lost 5 bases to trimming and J lost 3 bases, with 19 bases between them. Germline assignment: CDR1 SGHVS and CDR2 FQNEAQ. This CDR3 has 16 residues. Here the CDR3 DNA reads TGTGCCAGCAGCCCACCGGGGGGGCTCCAGGACACTGAAGCTTTCTTT. Its translation is CASSPPGGLQDTEAFF.

The chain joins TRBV6-5 to TRBJ2-7; D might be TRBD1 (5 bases). Trimming took 1 base from V and 5 from J, leaving 12 bases between them. In germline, CDR1 is MNHEY, CDR2 SVGAGI. The CDR3 loop spans 14 amino acids. The CDR3 region is CASSYYGRVNEQYF. In nucleotides, the CDR3 is TGTGCCAGCAGTTACTACGGCAGGGTGAACGAGCAGTACTTC.

Concerning this clone: This specimen includes other DNA sequences encoding the same CDR3. The genes are TRBV7-2 and TRBJ2-7, with TRBD2 matching over 8 bases. This CDR3 spans 15 amino acids. Germline V gene sequence: CDR1 SGHTA, CDR2 FQGNSA. Trimming cost V 2 bases and J 0 bases; bases outside gene matches: 3. The CDR3 region is CASSLSGGASYEQYF. The CDR3 coding sequence is TGTGCCAGCAGCTTAAGCGGGGGAGCCTCCTACGAGCAGTACTTC.

The J gene is TRBJ2-2, the V gene TRBV21-1; the D call TRBD1 from the table was never checked on the DNA. TRBV21-1 is designated a pseudogene. The CDR3 spans 16 residues. The CDR3 here is CASTINRTGEFGELFF. The CDR3, as DNA: TGTGCCAGCACCATAAATCGGACAGGGGAGTTCGGGGAGCTGTTTTTT.

This clone has more than one count but fewer than ten. This sequence joins TRBV30 and TRBJ1-2; 8 nucleotides match TRBD1. The germline gives CDR1 GTSNPN, CDR2 SVGIG (reference sequence). CDR3 size: 14 residues. V lost 1 base and J lost 6; bases outside the gene matches: 7. CDR3 coding DNA: TGTGCCTGGAGTGGGGCCGGGACAGGAGATGGCTACACCTTC. It specifies CAWSGAGTGDGYTF.

The chain links TRBV11-2 to TRBJ2-1, with D maybe TRBD1 (7 bases). The CDR3 is 15 residues long. V was clipped by 4 bases and J by 5 bases, with 15 bases between them. Germline V gives CDR1 SGHAT, CDR2 FQNNGV. This CDR3 is CASSSLTGRHNEQFF. The DNA for the CDR3 is TGTGCCAGCAGCTCCTTGACAGGGAGGCACAATGAGCAGTTCTTC.

This clone was picked up one time. This chain uses TRBV28 with TRBJ2-3; the match to TRBD2 covers 12 bases. The CDR3 sequence is 17 residues long. The junction had 13 bases not matched to a gene; V was cut back by 6 bases and J by 6 bases. Germline-derived CDR1 and CDR2 are MDHEN and SYDVKM. CDR3 residues: CASRRWASGGASDTQYF. The CDR3 bases are TGTGCCAGCAGACGGTGGGCTAGCGGGGGGGCTTCCGATACGCAGTATTTT.

The chain uses TRBV5-4 and TRBJ1-1; D gene ambiguous. The germline CDR1 and CDR2 sequences are SGHNT and YYREEE (reference sequence). Between the trimmed V and J ends, which lost 0 bases and 1 base, there was a span of 10 bases. The CDR3 runs 15 residues. The DNA of the CDR3 is TGTGCCAGCAGCTTGGGGGTCAGGTCGAACACTGAAGCTTTCTTT. Its protein product is CASSLGVRSNTEAFF.

The sample holds one count of this clone. The CDR3 coding sequence is TGTGCCAGCAGTTTATCCGCGGCTAGTCAAGATACGCAGTATTTT. This sequence encodes CASSLSAASQDTQYF. The chain employs TRBV28 and TRBJ2-3; D ambiguous. Between the trimmed V and J ends, which lost 1 base and 5 bases, there was a span of 13 bases. The germline V gene encodes CDR1 MDHEN and CDR2 SYDVKM. This CDR3 has 15 amino acids.

The rearrangement links TRBV5-1 to TRBJ1-2; 8 positions match TRBD1. V lost 4 bases and J lost 6; bases outside the gene matches: 11. CDR1 is SGHRS and CDR2 is YFSETQ in the germline V gene. This CDR3 has 15 residues. DNA for the CDR3: TGCGCCAGCAGCCCAACCCCGACAGGGGTGAATGGCTACACCTTC. It yields the protein CASSPTPTGVNGYTF. The complete variable domain, with remaining parts taken from reference TRBV5-1 and TRBJ1-2, reads KAGVTQTPRYLIKTRGQQVTLSCSPISGHRSVSWYQQTPGQGLQFLFEYFSETQRNKGNFPGRFSGRQFSNSRSEMNVSTLELGDSALYLCASSPTPTGVNGYTFGSGTRLTVV.

The chain carries TRBV9 and TRBJ1-3; D may be TRBD1 (6 bases). The V end was cut by 1 base, the J end by 0 bases, with 8 bases between. Germline CDR1 reads SGDLS; CDR2 reads YYNGEE. The CDR3 length is 15 residues. CDR3 nucleotides: TGTGCCAGCAGCGTACAGGGGACCTCTGGAAACACCATATATTTT. Its protein product is CASSVQGTSGNTIYF. Based on the CDR3 plus reference TRBV9 and TRBJ1-3, the full variable domain is DSGVTQTPKHLITATGQRVTLRCSPRSGDLSVYWYQQSLDQGLQFLIQYYNGEERAKGNILERFSAQQFPDLHSELNLSSLELGDSALYFCASSVQGTSGNTIYFGEGSWLTVV.

This clone occurred once. V and J are TRBV28 and TRBJ2-2; 10 bases match TRBD1. The CDR3 sequence is 15 residues long. V was pared by 7 bases and J by 7 bases, with 9 bases of the junction left unmatched. Per germline, CDR1 MDHEN and CDR2 SYDVKM. CDR3 residues: CASTPDRGKGGELFF. DNA of the CDR3: TGTGCCAGCACCCCGGACAGGGGGAAAGGCGGGGAGCTGTTTTTT.

This clone has a handful of counts. J is TRBJ2-7 and V is TRBV5-1; D possibly corresponds to TRBD2 (7 bases). The CDR3 length is 14 residues. V dropped 0 bases and J dropped 3 bases, with 10 bases sitting between them. Germline CDR1 is SGHRS and CDR2 is YFSETQ. The CDR3 loop reads CASSLAGGLYEQYF. The CDR3 DNA is TGCGCCAGCAGCTTGGCCGGGGGGCTCTACGAGCAGTACTTC.

This CDR3 is CASSQEGLQETQYF. CDR3 bases: TGCGCCAGCAGCCAAGAGGGACTGCAAGAGACCCAGTACTTC. V usage is TRBV4-3 and J usage is TRBJ2-5, with a possible D match to TRBD2 (6 bases). Germline V CDR1 and CDR2: LGHNA, YSLEER. The CDR3 runs 14 residues. The V and J ends lost 0 bases and 2 bases respectively, with 7 bases between them.

The rearrangement uses TRBV7-7 and TRBJ2-2, with TRBD1 matching over 7 bases. Germline CDR1 and CDR2: SSHAT and FNYEAQ (reference sequence). Losses at the gene ends were 2 bases for V and 8 bases for J; bases not matched to a gene: 5. The CDR3 totals 14 residues. The CDR3 here is CASSLTGDLGELFF. The CDR3 DNA reads as TGTGCCAGCAGCTTAACAGGGGATTTAGGGGAGCTGTTTTTT.

The CDR3, as DNA: TGTGCCAGCAGTTTATCGCTGGGACTAGCGAGGCATGAGCAGTTCTTC. As protein: CASSLSLGLARHEQFF. The chain joins TRBV27 to TRBJ2-1, with 10 bases aligning to TRBD2. CDR3 size: 16 residues. Germline V gene lookup returns CDR1 MNHEY and CDR2 SMNVEV (reference sequence). V lost 0 bases and J lost 8; bases outside the gene matches: 7.

This clone has just a few counts. The chain links TRBV28 to TRBJ2-3; D not certain. The CDR3 consists of 15 residues. V was shortened by 3 bases and J by 3 bases, with 13 bases between the two germline ends. The germline V gene has CDR1 MDHEN and CDR2 SYDVKM. CDR3 region: CASSFEDSMTDTQYF. Here the CDR3 DNA reads TGTGCCAGCAGTTTTGAAGACTCCATGACAGATACGCAGTATTTT. The complete variable domain, with remaining parts taken from reference TRBV28 and TRBJ2-3, reads DVKVTQSSRYLVKRTGEKVFLECVQDMDHENMFWYRQDPGLGLRLIYFSYDVKMKEKGDIPEGYSVSREKKERFSLILESASTNQTSMYLCASSFEDSMTDTQYFGPGTRLTVL.

The chain carries TRBV23-1 and TRBJ1-5; weak D call: TRBD1 (6 bases). TRBV23-1 is given ORF status, its function remaining uncertain. V dropped 8 bases and J dropped 0 bases, with 17 bases sitting between them. The CDR3 covers 16 residues. The CDR3: CASSSGTSYSNQPQHF. Here the CDR3 DNA reads TGCGCCAGCTCTTCAGGGACATCGTATAGCAATCAGCCCCAGCATTTT.

Comments on this clone: Other DNA sequences within the sample encode an identical CDR3. In DNA form, the CDR3 reads TGCAGCGTGGAGGGACGGACGAACACTGAAGCTTTCTTT. The encoded protein is CSVEGRTNTEAFF. This chain joins TRBV29-1 and TRBJ1-1; possibly TRBD1 for D (5 bases). In germline, CDR1 is SQVTM, CDR2 ANQGSEA. The V end lost 6 bases, the J end lost 1 base, and 12 bases lay between the germline ends. The CDR3 covers 13 residues. Full variable domain (remainder filled in from reference TRBV29-1 and TRBJ1-1): SAVISQKPSRDICQRGTSLTIQCQVDSQVTMMFWYRQQPGQSLTLIATANQGSEATYESGFVIDKFPISRPNLTFSTLTVSNMSPEDSSIYLCSVEGRTNTEAFFGQGTRLTVV.

The V call is TRBV7-2, the J call TRBJ1-3, with 8 bases aligning to TRBD1. J was trimmed by 2 bases and V by 1 base; bases with no gene match: 1. The germline V gene encodes CDR1 SGHTA and CDR2 FQGNSA. The CDR3 spans 15 residues. The CDR3 reads CASSLDRGTGNTIYF. CDR3 DNA sequence: TGTGCCAGCAGCTTAGACAGGGGGACTGGAAACACCATATATTTT.

This sequence joins TRBV5-1 and TRBJ2-3; 7 nucleotides match TRBD2. Germline loops: CDR1 SGHRS, CDR2 YFSETQ. J was trimmed by 0 bases and V by 4 bases; bases with no gene match: 8. This CDR3 contains 16 residues. The CDR3 sequence: CASSLVSGASTDTQYF. DNA of the CDR3: TGCGCCAGCAGCCTCGTCAGCGGGGCTAGCACAGATACGCAGTATTTT.